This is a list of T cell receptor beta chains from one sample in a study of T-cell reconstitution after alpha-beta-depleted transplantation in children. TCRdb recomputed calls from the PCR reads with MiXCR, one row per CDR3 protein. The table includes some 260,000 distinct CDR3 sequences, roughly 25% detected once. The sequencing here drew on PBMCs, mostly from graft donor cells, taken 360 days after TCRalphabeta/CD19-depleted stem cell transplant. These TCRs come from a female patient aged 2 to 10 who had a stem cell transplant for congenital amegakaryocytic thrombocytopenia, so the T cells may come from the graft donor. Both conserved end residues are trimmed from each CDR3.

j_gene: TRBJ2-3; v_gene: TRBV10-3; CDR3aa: AIQTSGGTDTQY
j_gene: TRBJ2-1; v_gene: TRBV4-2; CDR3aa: ASSLTSGGLYNEQF
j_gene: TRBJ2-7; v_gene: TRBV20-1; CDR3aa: SASRGSYEQY
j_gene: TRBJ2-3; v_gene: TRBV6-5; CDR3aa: ASSYAGLRGTDTQY
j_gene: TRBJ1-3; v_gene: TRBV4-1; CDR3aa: ASSQTDLSGNTIY
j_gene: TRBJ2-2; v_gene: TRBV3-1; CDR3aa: ASSQALAGGPTGELF
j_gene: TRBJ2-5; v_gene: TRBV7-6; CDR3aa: ASSNGRYPQETQY
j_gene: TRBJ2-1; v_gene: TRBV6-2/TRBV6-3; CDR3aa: ASRDLSYNEQF
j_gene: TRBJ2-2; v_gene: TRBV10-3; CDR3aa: AISAMGTGELF
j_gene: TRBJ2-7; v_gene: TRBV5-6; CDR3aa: ASSFGTGVEEQY
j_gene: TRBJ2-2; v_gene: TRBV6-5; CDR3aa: ASSYGYSGRRTGELF
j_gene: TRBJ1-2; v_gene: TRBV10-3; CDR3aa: AIRRIRDRDGYT
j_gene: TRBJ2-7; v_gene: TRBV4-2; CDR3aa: ASSQDVVQHPTYEQY
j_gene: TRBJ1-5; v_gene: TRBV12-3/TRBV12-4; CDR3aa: ASSLRDRGNQPQH
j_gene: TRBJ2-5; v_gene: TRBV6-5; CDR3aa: ASSYSRSGPSWGETQY
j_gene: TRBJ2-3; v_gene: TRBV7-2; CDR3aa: ASSLVGSSGTDTQY
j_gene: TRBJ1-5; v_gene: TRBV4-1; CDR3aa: ASSSRTGFQPQH
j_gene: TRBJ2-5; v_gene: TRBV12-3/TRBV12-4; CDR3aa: ASSPDFQETQY
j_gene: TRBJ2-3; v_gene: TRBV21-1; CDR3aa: ASSSFRRTDTDTQY
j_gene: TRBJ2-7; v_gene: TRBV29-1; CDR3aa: SVETTGYEQY
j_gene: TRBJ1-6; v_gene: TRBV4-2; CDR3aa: ASSQPGQGVSPLH
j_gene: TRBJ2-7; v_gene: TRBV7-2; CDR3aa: ASSLGMRWEQY
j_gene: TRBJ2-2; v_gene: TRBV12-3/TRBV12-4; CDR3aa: ASSFSAGELF
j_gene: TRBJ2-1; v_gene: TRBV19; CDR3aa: ASNIGGGSRNEQF
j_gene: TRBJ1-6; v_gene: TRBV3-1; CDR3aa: ASSQSVGDYNSPLH
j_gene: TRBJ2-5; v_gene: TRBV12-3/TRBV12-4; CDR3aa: ASSLQSAVLY
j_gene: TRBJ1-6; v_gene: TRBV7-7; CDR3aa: ASSLGPPNSPLH
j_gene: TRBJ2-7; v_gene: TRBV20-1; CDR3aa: SARDRLYEQY
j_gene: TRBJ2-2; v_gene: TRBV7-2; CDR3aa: ASSPSGGRVKAGELF
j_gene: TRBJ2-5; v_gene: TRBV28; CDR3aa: ASSLFPSGGAQETQY
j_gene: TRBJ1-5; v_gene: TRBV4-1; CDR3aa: ASSRPGDSNQPQH
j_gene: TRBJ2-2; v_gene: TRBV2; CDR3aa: ASSELQGYTGELF
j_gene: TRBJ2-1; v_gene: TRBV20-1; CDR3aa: SAQLRYNEQF
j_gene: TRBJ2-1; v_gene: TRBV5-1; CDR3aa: ASSLGMREANEQF
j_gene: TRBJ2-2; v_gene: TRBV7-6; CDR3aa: ASRSLGRDLNTGELF